Listed here are 17 T cell receptor beta chains from one sample, sequenced in a study of blood T cell repertoires in COVID-19. Generated by immunoSEQ multiplex PCR, the TCRdb table keeps only in-frame clones and is missing some. The sample lists around 250,000 clones; around 90% were seen once. The material sequenced was peripheral blood. The receptors here all came from a human donor in a cohort sampled during active COVID-19.

In DNA, the CDR3 is TGTGCCACCAGTTCTCCGGGACAGGGTTACAATGAGCAGTTCTTC. It is translated as CATSSPGQGYNEQFF. The chain has TRBV24-1 and TRBJ2-1, with 9 bases lining up with TRBD1. The CDR3 has 15 residues. Germline loops: CDR1 KGHDR, CDR2 SFDVKD. V was pared by 6 bases and J by 4 bases, with 6 bases of the junction left unmatched.

This clone has just one count. This chain connects TRBV27 to TRBJ2-7; tentatively, D is TRBD1 (6 bases). V lost 6 bases and J 9 bases, leaving 15 bases between the germline ends. Germline CDR1 and CDR2: MNHEY and SMNVEV (reference sequence). The CDR3 is 12 amino acids. This CDR3 is CASSQGGFGQYF. CDR3 bases: TGTGCCAGCAGCCAAGGGGGATTTGGGCAGTACTTC.

This sequence joins TRBV27 and TRBJ1-1; perhaps TRBD1 as D (6 bases). CDR1 and CDR2 (germline): MNHEY, SMNVEV (reference sequence). This CDR3 is 18 amino acids long. Trimming removed 2 bases from V and 0 bases from J, with 19 bases in between. CDR3 sequence reads: CASSLLAPTGPMNTEAFF. The CDR3 nucleotides are TGTGCCAGCAGTTTACTCGCCCCGACAGGCCCCATGAACACTGAAGCTTTCTTT.

The J gene is TRBJ2-2, the V gene TRBV25-1; D is perhaps TRBD2 (6 bases). Trimming removed 0 bases from V and 3 bases from J, with 11 bases in between. In germline, CDR1 is MGHDK, CDR2 SYGVNS. CDR3 length: 16 residues. CDR3 sequence reads: CASSEYGRADTGELFF. DNA of the CDR3: TGTGCCAGCAGTGAATACGGGAGAGCGGACACCGGGGAGCTGTTTTTT.

The chain combines TRBV19 with TRBJ2-7, with 7 bases aligning to TRBD2. V shed 7 bases and J 5 bases; nucleotides not matched to a gene: 11. Germline CDR1 and CDR2: LNHDA and SQIVND (reference sequence). This CDR3 has 14 residues. CDR3 sequence (DNA): TGTGCCAGTACCGAAGGGGAGGGAGGGAACGAGCAGTACTTC. Protein sequence: CASTEGEGGNEQYF.

This chain links TRBV30 with TRBJ2-7, with TRBD2 matching over 7 bases. This CDR3 spans 14 amino acids. J was trimmed by 3 bases and V by 1 base; bases with no gene match: 6. Germline V gene data show CDR1 as GTSNPN and CDR2 as SVGIG (reference sequence). CDR3: CAWSGTGGVYEQYF. CDR3 nucleotide sequence: TGTGCCTGGAGTGGGACGGGGGGAGTCTACGAGCAGTACTTC.

The V gene is TRBV24-1, the J gene TRBJ1-1; D gene uncertain. This CDR3 is 13 amino acids long. V lost 5 bases and J 4 bases, leaving 10 bases between the germline ends. The germline CDR1 and CDR2 sequences are KGHDR and SFDVKD. CDR3 loop: CATSVYAGTEAFF. CDR3 nucleotide sequence: TGTGCCACCAGTGTTTATGCGGGCACTGAAGCTTTCTTT.

This clone was counted between two and nine times. Because the CDR3's place on the DNA is in doubt, the DNA is left out and the CDR3 is given as listed by TCRdb. V usage is TRBV30 and J usage is TRBJ1-2; the table's D call, TRBD1, has no DNA check behind it. CDR1 and CDR2 (germline): GTSNPN, SVGIG (reference sequence). The CDR3 extends over 12 residues, inclusive of both ends. CDR3 in amino acids: CAWSVGTGSRAF.

The chain carries TRBV9 and TRBJ1-4; D may be TRBD1 (5 bases). The length of the CDR3 is 14 residues. Germline lookup yields CDR1 SGDLS and CDR2 YYNGEE. Trimming removed 3 bases from V and 6 bases from J, with 12 bases in between. DNA for the CDR3: TGTGCCAGCAGCGATCCCAGGGTCGATGAAAAACTGTTTTTT. Its protein is CASSDPRVDEKLFF.

This CDR3 is CASSMRQPNYGYTF. The CDR3 nucleotides read TGTGCCAGTAGTATGCGACAGCCTAACTATGGCTACACCTTC. The chain is built from TRBV19 and TRBJ1-2, with D perhaps TRBD1 (5 bases). Germline V gene lookup returns CDR1 LNHDA and CDR2 SQIVND (reference sequence). CDR3 size: 14 residues. Between the trimmed V and J ends, which lost 3 bases and 0 bases, there was a span of 8 bases.

CDR3 amino acids: CASTTGSTEAFF. The CDR3, as DNA: TGTGCCAGCACGACGGGGAGCACTGAAGCTTTCTTT. This rearrangement joins TRBV6-5 to TRBJ1-1, with D unresolved. Germline V gene data show CDR1 as MNHEY and CDR2 as SVGAGI. V dropped 7 bases and J dropped 4 bases, with 10 bases sitting between them. The CDR3 is 12 amino acids.

This chain links TRBV27 with TRBJ1-1, with 10 bases lining up with TRBD1. The CDR3 is 17 amino acids. Per germline, CDR1 MNHEY and CDR2 SMNVEV (reference sequence). V was pared by 4 bases and J by 4 bases, with 12 bases of the junction left unmatched. DNA of the CDR3: TGTGCCAGCAGTTCCACCGGGACAGGGGTTCTGGGCACTGAAGCTTTCTTT. It codes for CASSSTGTGVLGTEAFF.

The chain carries TRBV4-1 and TRBJ1-1, with D unclear. The V gene lost 6 bases and the J gene lost 6 bases, with 14 bases spanning the gap. Looked up from germline, CDR1 is MGHRA and CDR2 is YSYEKL. This CDR3 has 13 residues. CDR3 in DNA: TGCGCCAGCAGTGCTGTATGGGGAGCTGAAGCTTTCTTT. Translating it yields CASSAVWGAEAFF.

This chain connects TRBV6-5 to TRBJ1-5; TRBD1 agrees at 9 bases. Trimming cost V 4 bases and J 6 bases; bases outside gene matches: 1. This CDR3 is built from 13 residues. Germline CDR1 is MNHEY and CDR2 is SVGAGI. Here the CDR3 reads CASSLQGAQPQHF. DNA for the CDR3: TGTGCCAGCAGTTTACAGGGGGCTCAGCCCCAGCATTTT.

The chain joins TRBV7-9 to TRBJ2-1; TRBD1 agrees at 8 bases. CDR1 is SEHNR, CDR2 FQNEAQ, per germline (reference sequence). V lost 4 bases and J lost 2; bases outside the gene matches: 4. The CDR3 sequence is 15 residues long. CDR3 in DNA: TGTGCCAGCAGCTACCGGGACAGGCCCTACAATGAGCAGTTCTTC. The encoded protein is CASSYRDRPYNEQFF.

The rearrangement uses TRBV4-3 and TRBJ2-7; tentatively, D is TRBD2 (5 bases). CDR3 length: 17 amino acids. V was cut by 2 bases and J by 0 bases, with 17 bases left in between. Germline V gene lookup returns CDR1 LGHNA and CDR2 YSLEER. CDR3 in DNA: TGCGCCAGCAGCCAATTCCCCCGGGCGGGCCTCTCCTACGAGCAGTACTTC. Amino acids: CASSQFPRAGLSYEQYF.

The rearrangement joins TRBV9 to TRBJ2-7; TRBD2 is a possible D gene (5 bases). Trimming shortened V by 4 bases and J by 3 bases, and 14 bases separated the two germline ends. The CDR3 has 14 residues. Looked up from germline, CDR1 is SGDLS and CDR2 is YYNGEE. CDR3 coding DNA: TGTGCCAGCAGCCCTGGACTTTCGAGCTACGAGCAGTACTTC. Translating gives CASSPGLSSYEQYF. The full variable domain, with the rest looked up from reference TRBV9 and TRBJ2-7, is DSGVTQTPKHLITATGQRVTLRCSPRSGDLSVYWYQQSLDQGLQFLIQYYNGEERAKGNILERFSAQQFPDLHSELNLSSLELGDSALYFCASSPGLSSYEQYFGPGTRLTVT.